This TCR beta chain derives from a study of T cells in Graves' hyperthyroidism and ophthalmopathy (dated by TCRdb to about 2019). For the study in its entirety: Peripheral blood was sampled at the time of initial diagnosis, prior to any treatment. To identify distinguishing TCR V-J signatures, a discovery cohort of 100 or so patients was used, comprising 43 with Graves' ophthalmopathy and around 57 with stable Graves' hyperthyroidism. In about 6 Graves' hyperthyroidism patients, the study also compared T-cell repertoires from thyroid tissue with T-cell repertoires from blood. Prospective prediction of ophthalmopathy was tested in an independent validation cohort consisting of under 20 hyperthyroidism patients and some 17 patients who later progressed to ophthalmopathy. For training and testing, the approximately 92 patients in the discovery cohort were randomly divided in a 7:3 ratio. According to the paper, TCR Vbeta CDR3 sequencing was carried out on 135 peripheral blood samples, which came from over 40 ophthalmopathy, approximately 78 hyperthyroidism and roughly 17 progressor patients. Following sampling, methimazole starting at 30 mg daily was given to hyperthyroidism patients, and high-dose intravenous methylprednisolone was given to ophthalmopathy patients. The research as a whole found: A 13 V-J signature model separated ophthalmopathy from stable hyperthyroidism, with just over 85% sensitivity and roughly 81% specificity in cross-validation and 80%/75% in testing. During validation, the model predicted progression to ophthalmopathy a median of approximately 6.5 months ahead of onset, with around 71% sensitivity and 72% to 80% specificity. Blood samples also contained most of the expanded thyroid clonotypes (frequency above 0.001), which suggests that blood repertoires may reflect thyroid immune responses. No statistical method was used to set the sample size in advance, and investigators knew the group allocation.

This clonotype was seen ten or more times. Its antigen remains undetermined. One base away there is no much larger clone; base qualities are not given. The TCR beta CDR3 regions were amplified from RNA transcripts. A first-round RT-PCR of the TCR CDR3 used the HTBI primer set with the Qiagen OneStep RT-PCR kit. Libraries were constructed in a second round of multiplex PCR, after which size selection and purification were performed. Libraries were sequenced paired-end with 100 bp reads on an Illumina HiSeq2000. In the paper's pipeline: Raw data were processed with SOAPnuke, discarding reads with adapters, uncalled bases, mean Phred below 15, or no exact constant-primer or identifier match. High-quality paired reads were merged with COPE v1.2.5, and unique nucleotide sequences were defined as clonotypes. MiTCR v1.1 was used to align the clonotypes against IMGT TRBV, TRBD and TRBJ reference segments. Only V-J combinations with frequency above 0.0001, covering about 99% of repertoires, were analysed. The TCS score was defined as F50 (clonal expansion) divided by E x V (chaos), with BLOSUM62-based TCRdist calculated between CDR3 peptides within each V-J. Welch's t-statistics and random forest reduced fewer than 600 V-J features to about 13, which were used in a naive Bayes classifier (R e1071). The public sequencing data were trimmed at Q25 with fastp and processed into clonotypes with MiXCR by TCRdb, which kept only in-frame beta chains. Records with the same CDR3 protein are collapsed into one entry carrying the most frequent genes and DNA. TCRdb, not the authors, supplied the V and J calls. The table for this sample lists some 690,000 distinct CDR3 sequences; 17% of them were counted only once. Roughly a sixth of the sample is in the top ten clones.

The V end gives up 8 bases and the J end 4 bases, leaving 8 bases in the junction not matched to a gene. The CDR3 covers 14 residues, taking in both the cysteine and the phenylalanine. The only DNA kept is the CDR3, 42 bases in frame from the first base. CDR1 is given as MDHEN and CDR2 as SYDVKM, both from the germline V gene. Stable Graves' hyperthyroidism was defined as no progression to ophthalmopathy during 18 months of follow-up. Hyperthyroidism patients were aged 18 to 65 years and newly diagnosed, with disease duration of less than 2 months. Exclusion was applied to patients with uncontrolled infections, other autoimmune diseases, pregnancy or lactation. Clinical symptoms, serum thyroxine and TRAb, thyroid ultrasound, and orbital computed tomography formed the basis for the diagnoses. PBMCs were isolated from 8 to 10 ml of fresh peripheral blood by Ficoll-Paque density gradient centrifugation. Trizol reagent was used to extract total RNA, and RNA quality was then checked on an Agilent 2100 Bioanalyzer.

This TCR derives from a man in his forties or fifties with Graves' hyperthyroidism. The source material was blood. Recombination joined TRBV28 with TRBJ1-1, with TRBD1 matching 9 junction bases. The CDR3 protein sequence reads: CASGMPTGGTEAFF. In nucleotide form, the sequence is TGTGCCAGCGGAATGCCGACAGGGGGCACTGAAGCTTTCTTT.